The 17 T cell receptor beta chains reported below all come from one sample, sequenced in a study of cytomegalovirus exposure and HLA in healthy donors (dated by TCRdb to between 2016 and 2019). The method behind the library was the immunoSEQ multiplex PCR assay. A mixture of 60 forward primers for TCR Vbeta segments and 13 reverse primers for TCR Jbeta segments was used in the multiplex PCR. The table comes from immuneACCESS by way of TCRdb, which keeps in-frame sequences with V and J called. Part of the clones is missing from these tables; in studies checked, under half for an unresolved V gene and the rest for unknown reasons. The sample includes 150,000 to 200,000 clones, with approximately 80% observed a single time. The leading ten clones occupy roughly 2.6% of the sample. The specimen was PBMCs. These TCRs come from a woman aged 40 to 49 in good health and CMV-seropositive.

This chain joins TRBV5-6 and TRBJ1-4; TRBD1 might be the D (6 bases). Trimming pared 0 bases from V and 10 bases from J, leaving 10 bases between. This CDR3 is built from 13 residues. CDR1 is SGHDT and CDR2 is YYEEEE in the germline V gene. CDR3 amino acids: CASSLARGRKLFF. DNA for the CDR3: TGTGCCAGCAGCTTGGCGAGGGGGAGAAAACTGTTTTTT.

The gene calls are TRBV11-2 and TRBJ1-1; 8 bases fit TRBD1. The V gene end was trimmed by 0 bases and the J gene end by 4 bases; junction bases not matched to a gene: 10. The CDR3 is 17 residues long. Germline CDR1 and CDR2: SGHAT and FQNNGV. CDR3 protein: CASSLDRTGSGGTEAFF. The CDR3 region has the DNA TGTGCCAGCAGCTTAGATAGGACAGGGTCGGGAGGCACTGAAGCTTTCTTT.

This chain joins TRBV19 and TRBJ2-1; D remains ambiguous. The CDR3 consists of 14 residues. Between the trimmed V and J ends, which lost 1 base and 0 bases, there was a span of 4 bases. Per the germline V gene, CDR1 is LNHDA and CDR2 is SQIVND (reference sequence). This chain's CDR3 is CASSIGSSYNEQFF. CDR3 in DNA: TGTGCCAGTAGTATAGGGAGCTCCTACAATGAGCAGTTCTTC.

The CDR3 coding sequence is TGTGCCAGCAGCTTAGTTGGGCGGGGGAGCACAGATACGCAGTATTTT. This gives the protein CASSLVGRGSTDTQYF. The chain employs TRBV7-2 and TRBJ2-3; TRBD2 matches 7 bases. Trimming at V came to 1 base and at J to 0 bases, leaving 4 bases not matched to a gene. CDR3 length: 16 residues. Looked up from germline, CDR1 is SGHTA and CDR2 is FQGNSA.

The CDR3 bases are TGTGCCAGCAGTACAACCGGGACAGGGGGCTTGTACGAGCAGTACTTC. Translating it yields CASSTTGTGGLYEQYF. V is TRBV27 and J is TRBJ2-7; 12 nucleotides line up with TRBD1. Germline V gene sequence: CDR1 MNHEY, CDR2 SMNVEV (reference sequence). The CDR3 runs 16 residues. Losses at the gene ends were 5 bases for V and 4 bases for J; bases not matched to a gene: 9.

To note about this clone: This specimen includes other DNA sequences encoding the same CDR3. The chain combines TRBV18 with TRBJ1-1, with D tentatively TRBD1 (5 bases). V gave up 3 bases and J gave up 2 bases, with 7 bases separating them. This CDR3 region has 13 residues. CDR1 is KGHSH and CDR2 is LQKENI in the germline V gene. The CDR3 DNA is TGTGCCAGCTCACCCGGGGGAAACACTGAAGCTTTCTTT. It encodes CASSPGGNTEAFF.

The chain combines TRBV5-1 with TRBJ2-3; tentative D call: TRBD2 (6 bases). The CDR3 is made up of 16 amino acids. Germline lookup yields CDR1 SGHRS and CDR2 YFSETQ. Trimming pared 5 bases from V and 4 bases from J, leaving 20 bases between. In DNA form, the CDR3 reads TGCGCCAGCAGTCAATCTAGCGCGGTTCAAGCAGATACGCAGTATTTT. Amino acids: CASSQSSAVQADTQYF.

The CDR3 loop is CASGSGREQYF. The DNA for the CDR3 is TGTGCCAGCGGGTCGGGGAGGGAGCAGTACTTC. V is TRBV6-5 and J is TRBJ2-7; maybe TRBD2 (6 bases). Trimming left V 8 bases short and J 7 bases short, with 12 bases between. CDR1 is MNHEY and CDR2 is SVGAGI in the germline V gene. This CDR3 has 11 amino acids.

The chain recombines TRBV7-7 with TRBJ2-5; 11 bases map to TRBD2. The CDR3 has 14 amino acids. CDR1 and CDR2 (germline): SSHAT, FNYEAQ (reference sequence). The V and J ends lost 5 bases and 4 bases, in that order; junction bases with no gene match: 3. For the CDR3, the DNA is TGTGCCAGCAGCCTCGGGACTAGCGGAGAGACCCAGTACTTC. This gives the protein CASSLGTSGETQYF.

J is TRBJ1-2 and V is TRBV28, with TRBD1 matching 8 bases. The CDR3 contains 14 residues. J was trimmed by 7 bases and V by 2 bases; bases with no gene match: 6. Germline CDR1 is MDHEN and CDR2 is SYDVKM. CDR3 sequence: CASSLRTGLLGYTF. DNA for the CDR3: TGTGCCAGCAGTTTAAGGACAGGGCTTCTTGGCTACACCTTC.

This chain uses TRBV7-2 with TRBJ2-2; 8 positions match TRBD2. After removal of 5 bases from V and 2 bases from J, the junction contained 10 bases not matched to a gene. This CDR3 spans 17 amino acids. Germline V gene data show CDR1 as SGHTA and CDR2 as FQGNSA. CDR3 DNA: TGTGCCAGCAGCCCTCGGGCGGGGGGACGAAACACCGGGGAGCTGTTTTTT. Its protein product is CASSPRAGGRNTGELFF.

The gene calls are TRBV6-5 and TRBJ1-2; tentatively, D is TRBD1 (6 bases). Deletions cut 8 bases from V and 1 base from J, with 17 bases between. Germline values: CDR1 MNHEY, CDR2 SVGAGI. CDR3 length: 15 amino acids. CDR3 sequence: CASSPPGHINYGYTF. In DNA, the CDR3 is TGTGCCAGCTCTCCTCCGGGACATATTAACTATGGCTACACCTTC.

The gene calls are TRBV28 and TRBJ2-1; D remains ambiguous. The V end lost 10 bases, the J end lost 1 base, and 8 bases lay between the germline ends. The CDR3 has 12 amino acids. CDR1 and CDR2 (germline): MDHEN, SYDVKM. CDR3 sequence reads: CATSSSYNEQFF. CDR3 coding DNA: TGTGCCACCTCGTCGTCCTACAATGAGCAGTTCTTC.

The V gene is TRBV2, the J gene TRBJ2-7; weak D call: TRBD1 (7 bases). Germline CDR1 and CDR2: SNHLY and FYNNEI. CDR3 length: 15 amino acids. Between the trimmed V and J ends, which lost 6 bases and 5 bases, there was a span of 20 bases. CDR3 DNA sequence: TGTGCCAGCAGCCCTAGACAGGGCGGGACGAACGAGCAGTACTTC. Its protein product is CASSPRQGGTNEQYF. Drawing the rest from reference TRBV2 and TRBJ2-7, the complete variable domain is EPEVTQTPSHQVTQMGQEVILRCVPISNHLYFYWYRQILGQKVEFLVSFYNNEISEKSEIFDDQFSVERPDGSNFTLKIRSTKLEDSAMYFCASSPRQGGTNEQYFGPGTRLTVT.

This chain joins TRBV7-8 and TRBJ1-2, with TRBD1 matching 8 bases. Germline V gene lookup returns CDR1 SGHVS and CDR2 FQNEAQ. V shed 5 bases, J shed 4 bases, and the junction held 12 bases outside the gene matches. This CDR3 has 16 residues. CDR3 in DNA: TGTGCCAGCAGCCCGGGACAGGACAGGCTCTTCTATGGCTACACCTTC. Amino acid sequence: CASSPGQDRLFYGYTF.

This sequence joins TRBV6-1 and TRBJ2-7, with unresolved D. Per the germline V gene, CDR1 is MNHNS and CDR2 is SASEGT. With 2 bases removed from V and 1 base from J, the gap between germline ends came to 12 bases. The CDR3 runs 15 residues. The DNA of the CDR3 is TGTGCCAGCAGTGAAAACCCTGGGCAGTCCTACGAGCAGTACTTC. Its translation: CASSENPGQSYEQYF.

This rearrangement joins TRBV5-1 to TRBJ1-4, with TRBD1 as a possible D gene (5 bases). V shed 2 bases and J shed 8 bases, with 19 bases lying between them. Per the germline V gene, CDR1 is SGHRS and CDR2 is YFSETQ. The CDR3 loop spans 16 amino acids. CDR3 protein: CASSFGTAGLIEKLFF. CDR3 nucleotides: TGCGCCAGCAGCTTCGGGACTGCGGGTTTGATAGAAAAACTGTTTTTT.